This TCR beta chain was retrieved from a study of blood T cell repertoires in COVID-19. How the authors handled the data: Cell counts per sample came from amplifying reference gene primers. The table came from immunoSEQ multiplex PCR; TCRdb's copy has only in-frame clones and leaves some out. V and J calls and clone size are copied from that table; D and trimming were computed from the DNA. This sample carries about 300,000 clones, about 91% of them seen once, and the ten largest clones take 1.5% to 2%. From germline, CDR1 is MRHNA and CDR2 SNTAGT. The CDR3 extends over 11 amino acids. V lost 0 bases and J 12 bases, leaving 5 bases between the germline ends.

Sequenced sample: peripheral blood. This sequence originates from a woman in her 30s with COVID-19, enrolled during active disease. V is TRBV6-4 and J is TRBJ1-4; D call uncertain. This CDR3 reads CASSDSRELFF. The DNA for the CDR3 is TGTGCCAGCAGTGACTCTCGAGAACTGTTTTTT.